This T cell receptor (beta chain) was sequenced in a study of blood T cells in healthy people across ages. Study-wide findings and caveats: The donors' CMV status was not determined, possibly confounding changes in expanded clonotypes. Per million T cells, TCR beta diversity dropped roughly linearly as age increased.

Using a J-beta primer mix together with a sample-barcoded 5' primer, a second PCR was run for about 7 to 12 cycles. TCRdb redid the calling of the 5' RACE reads with MiXCR, one entry per CDR3 protein. Of 1.4 million or so distinct CDR3 sequences in the sample, around 40% were seen once. This clonotype has just a few counts. Antigen unknown. Germline loops: CDR1 MDHEN, CDR2 SYDVKM. V gave up 3 bases and J gave up 4 bases, with 13 bases separating them. The CDR3 extends over 15 amino acids. The specimen was blood. This TCR was recovered from a woman aged 18-35 years in good health. The chain recombines TRBV28 with TRBJ2-1; D may be TRBD1 (6 bases). CDR3 loop: CASSFLGARYNEQFF. In nucleotides, the CDR3 is TGTGCCAGCAGTTTTCTGGGGGCAAGGTACAATGAGCAGTTCTTC.